The 9 T cell receptor beta chains below were found in one sample sequenced in a study of blood T cells in healthy people across ages. Together with a sample-barcoded 5' primer, a J-beta primer mix was included in a second PCR lasting about 7 to 11 cycles. TCRdb independently ran MiXCR on the 5' RACE reads; one entry per CDR3 protein. The sample consists of about 380,000 distinct CDR3 sequences, about half of them appearing once. The sequenced sample consisted of blood. All receptors come from a man in his 60s in good health.

The chain recombines TRBV7-2 with TRBJ2-3; 10 bases agree with TRBD1. The germline V gene encodes CDR1 SGHTA and CDR2 FQGNSA. Trimming cost V 4 bases and J 4 bases; bases outside gene matches: 14. This CDR3 contains 18 residues. CDR3 DNA sequence: TGTGCCAGCAGCTCCCGGACGACAGGGGGCCGGTTAGCAGATACGCAGTATTTT. Translating gives CASSSRTTGGRLADTQYF.

The J gene is TRBJ2-3, the V gene TRBV20-1, with D perhaps TRBD2 (5 bases). This CDR3 is built from 13 residues. Trimming pared 5 bases from V and 4 bases from J, leaving 13 bases between. The germline gives CDR1 DFQATT, CDR2 SNEGSKA (reference sequence). CDR3 sequence: CSAPWTPADTQYF. CDR3 sequence (DNA): TGCAGTGCTCCCTGGACTCCCGCAGATACGCAGTATTTT.

V usage is TRBV28 and J usage is TRBJ2-7; 7 bases fit TRBD1. J gave up 4 bases and V 5 bases, and 11 bases lay outside the gene matches. Germline-derived CDR1 and CDR2 are MDHEN and SYDVKM. This CDR3 contains 15 residues. In DNA, the CDR3 is TGTGCCAGCAGTCTCTCTCGGACAGGTCCTTACGAGCAGTACTTC. Its translation: CASSLSRTGPYEQYF.

The chain carries TRBV20-1 and TRBJ2-7, with 12 bases aligning to TRBD2. The CDR3 runs to 16 residues. J lost 2 bases, V lost 5 bases, and 10 bases had no gene match. Germline V lookup: CDR1 DFQATT, CDR2 SNEGSKA (reference sequence). The CDR3 DNA is TGCAGTGCTGACCACTTGACTAGCGGGAGAACCTACGAGCAGTACTTC. Translation gives CSADHLTSGRTYEQYF.

This clonotype was observed a few times. The chain carries TRBV7-2 and TRBJ2-1, with TRBD2 matching 10 bases. With V trimmed by 5 bases and J by 12 bases, 19 bases remained unmatched. There are 17 residues in the CDR3. The germline V gene encodes CDR1 SGHTA and CDR2 FQGNSA. CDR3 sequence: CASSTGGRGLATSGQFF. The CDR3 nucleotides read TGTGCCAGCAGCACCGGGGGCAGGGGACTAGCGACCTCTGGGCAGTTCTTC. Full variable domain (rest looked up from reference TRBV7-2 and TRBJ2-1): GAGVSQSPSNKVTEKGKDVELRCDPISGHTALYWYRQSLGQGLEFLIYFQGNSAPDKSGLPSDRFSAERTGGSVSTLTIQRTQQEDSAVYLCASSTGGRGLATSGQFFGPGTRLTVL.

Many counts were recorded for this clonotype. This chain uses TRBV7-2 with TRBJ2-1; D is possibly TRBD2 (5 bases). Germline V lookup: CDR1 SGHTA, CDR2 FQGNSA. V shed 6 bases and J shed 0 bases, with 15 bases lying between them. CDR3 length equals 16 residues. Here the CDR3 DNA reads TGTGCCAGCAGTCCCCAGACGGGAACCTCCTACAATGAGCAGTTCTTC. Its translation is CASSPQTGTSYNEQFF.

This clonotype was detected only a few times. The CDR3 sequence is CSARDGGRGGDTQYF. CDR3 nucleotide sequence: TGCAGTGCTAGAGATGGAGGGAGGGGAGGGGATACGCAGTATTTT. The rearrangement uses TRBV20-1 and TRBJ2-3, with TRBD2 matching 7 bases. V lost 0 bases and J lost 6; bases outside the gene matches: 9. CDR1 DFQATT and CDR2 SNEGSKA come from the germline V gene (reference sequence). The CDR3 is 15 residues long.

Regarding this clonotype: A clone one base away is much larger, so this may be a read error. The chain uses TRBV7-3 and TRBJ2-1; 10 positions agree with TRBD2. CDR3 length: 17 residues. The trim removed 2 bases at V and 1 base at J, leaving 5 bases unmatched. Looked up from germline, CDR1 is SGHTA and CDR2 is FQGTGA. The CDR3 nucleotides are TGTGCCAGCAGCTTAGCACTAGCGGGAATGTCCTACAATGAGCAGTTCTTC. It translates to CASSLALAGMSYNEQFF.

V usage is TRBV7-3 and J usage is TRBJ2-5; weak D call: TRBD2 (5 bases). V dropped 2 bases and J dropped 10 bases, with 17 bases sitting between them. The germline V gene has CDR1 SGHTA and CDR2 FQGTGA. The CDR3 contains 14 residues. CDR3 bases: TGTGCCAGCAGCTTAGACTCGGGGTCTCGGGACCAGTACTTC. It encodes CASSLDSGSRDQYF.